The rows below give T cell receptor beta chains drawn from one sample of a study of blood T cell repertoires in COVID-19. Only in-frame clones appear in the TCRdb table, and some are missing; sequencing was by immunoSEQ multiplex PCR. The table has about 120,000 clones, around 89% seen once. The sample was peripheral blood. The receptors here all came from a man aged 70 or older with active or convalescent COVID-19. Both conserved end residues are part of each CDR3. Fields, in order: CDR3 protein, CDR3 DNA, V gene, clone size, D gene, J gene. The D gene is left open where the match is weak. Not all rows give a size; the values are once, few, many and, for expanded clones, a class.

cdr3_aa: CSGRQGLDYGYTF; cdr3_nt: TGCAGCGGACGACAGGGGCTCGACTATGGCTACACCTTC; v_call: TRBV29-1; clone_size: once; d_call: TRBD1; j_call: TRBJ1-2
cdr3_aa: CASSLAHNGDYEQYF; cdr3_nt: TGTGCCAGCAGCTTAGCGCATAACGGGGACTACGAGCAGTACTTC; v_call: TRBV11-1; clone_size: NA; d_call: NA; j_call: TRBJ2-7
cdr3_aa: CASSFQRTGMNTEAFF; cdr3_nt: TGCGCCAGCAGCTTTCAGAGGACAGGTATGAACACTGAAGCTTTCTTT; v_call: TRBV5-1; clone_size: NA; d_call: TRBD1; j_call: TRBJ1-1
cdr3_aa: CASGVEGTAQPQHF; cdr3_nt: TGTGCCAGCGGCGTAGAAGGGACAGCTCAGCCCCAGCATTTT; v_call: TRBV9; clone_size: NA; d_call: TRBD1; j_call: TRBJ1-5
cdr3_aa: CASSLVGLAHNEQFF; cdr3_nt: TGTGCCAGCAGCTTAGTTGGGCTAGCCCACAATGAGCAGTTCTTC; v_call: TRBV7-2; clone_size: NA; d_call: NA; j_call: TRBJ2-1
cdr3_aa: CASSSPTHGGRRPYEQYF; cdr3_nt: TGTGCCAGCAGCTCCCCCACCCACGGGGGGCGCCGGCCCTACGAGCAGTACTTC; v_call: TRBV7-6; clone_size: NA; d_call: NA; j_call: TRBJ2-7
cdr3_aa: CASSHLTGDGTGELFF; cdr3_nt: TGTGCCAGCAGCCATCTGACAGGGGACGGCACCGGGGAGCTGTTTTTT; v_call: TRBV3-1/TRBV3-2; clone_size: NA; d_call: TRBD1; j_call: TRBJ2-2
cdr3_aa: CATTRRSLGQPQHF; cdr3_nt: TGTGCCACCACCAGGAGGTCTCTCGGTCAGCCCCAGCATTTT; v_call: TRBV19; clone_size: NA; d_call: NA; j_call: TRBJ1-5
cdr3_aa: CASSIPRATDTQYF; cdr3_nt: TGTGCCAGTAGTATCCCCAGGGCCACAGATACGCAGTATTTT; v_call: TRBV19; clone_size: NA; d_call: NA; j_call: TRBJ2-3
cdr3_aa: CASSLWPGLRSFTGELFF; cdr3_nt: TGTGCCAGCAGCTTATGGCCCGGTTTGCGGTCTTTCACCGGGGAGCTGTTTTTT; v_call: TRBV28; clone_size: NA; d_call: NA; j_call: TRBJ2-2
cdr3_aa: CASSPRGGAYGYTF; cdr3_nt: TGTGCCAGCAGCCCGAGAGGGGGGGCCTATGGCTACACCTTC; v_call: TRBV5-8; clone_size: NA; d_call: NA; j_call: TRBJ1-2
cdr3_aa: CASSQPSGVGTYEQYF; cdr3_nt: TGTGCCAGCAGCCAACCTTCGGGAGTGGGGACCTACGAGCAGTACTTC; v_call: TRBV3-1/TRBV3-2; clone_size: NA; d_call: NA; j_call: TRBJ2-7